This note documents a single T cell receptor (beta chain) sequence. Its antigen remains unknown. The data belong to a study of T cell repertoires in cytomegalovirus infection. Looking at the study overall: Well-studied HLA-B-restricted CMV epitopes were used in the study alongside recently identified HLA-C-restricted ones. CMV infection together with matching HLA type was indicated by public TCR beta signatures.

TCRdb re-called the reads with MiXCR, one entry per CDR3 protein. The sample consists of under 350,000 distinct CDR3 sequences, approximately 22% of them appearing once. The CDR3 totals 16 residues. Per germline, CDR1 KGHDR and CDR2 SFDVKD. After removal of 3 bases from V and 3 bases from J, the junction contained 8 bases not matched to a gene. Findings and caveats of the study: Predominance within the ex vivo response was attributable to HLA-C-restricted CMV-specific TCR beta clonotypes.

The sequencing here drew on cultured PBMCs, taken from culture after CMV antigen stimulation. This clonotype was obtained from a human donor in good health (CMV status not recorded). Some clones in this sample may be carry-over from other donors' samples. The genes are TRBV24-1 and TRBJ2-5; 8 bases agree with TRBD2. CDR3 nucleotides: TGTGCCACCAGTGATAGAGCGGGAGTGGGGGAAGAGACCCAGTACTTC. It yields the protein CATSDRAGVGEETQYF.